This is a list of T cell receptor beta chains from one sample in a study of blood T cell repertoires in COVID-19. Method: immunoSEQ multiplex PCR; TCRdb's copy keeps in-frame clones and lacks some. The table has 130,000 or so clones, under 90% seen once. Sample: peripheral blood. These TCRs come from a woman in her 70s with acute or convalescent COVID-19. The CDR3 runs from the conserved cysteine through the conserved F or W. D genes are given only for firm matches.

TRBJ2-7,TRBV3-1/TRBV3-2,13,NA,CASSRIQGYEQYF
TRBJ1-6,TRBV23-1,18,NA,CASSQSGAGCSYNSPLHF
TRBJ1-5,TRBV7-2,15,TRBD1,CASSYQLTGIQPQHF
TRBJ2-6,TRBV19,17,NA,CASSIGDLLSGANVLTF
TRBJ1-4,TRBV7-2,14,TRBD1,CASSTGVVGEKLFF
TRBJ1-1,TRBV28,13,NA,CASSLGGGPRAFF
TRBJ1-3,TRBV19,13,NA,CATSGGSGNTIYF
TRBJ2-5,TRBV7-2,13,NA,CASSLGGGETQYF
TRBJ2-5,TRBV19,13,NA,CASSAGRLETQYF
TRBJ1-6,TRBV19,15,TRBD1,CASRAGQGYNSPLHF
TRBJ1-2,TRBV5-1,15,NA,CASSLAPGGNYGYTF
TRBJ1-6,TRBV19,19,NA,CASRYSSLQGRSYNSPLHF